Following are 27 T cell receptor beta chains from one sample sequenced in a study of T cell repertoires in cytomegalovirus infection (dated by TCRdb to between 2018 and 2020). Reads for this sample came from an Illumina HiSeq 1500. The raw public data were reprocessed by TCRdb itself: fastp quality trimming at Q25, MiXCR clonotype calling, in-frame beta chains only. For every CDR3 protein sequence, its rows merge into one entry that carries the most common genes and DNA. This sample has some 320,000 distinct CDR3 sequences in its table, and 9% to 9.5% of those were observed once. The ten largest clonotypes hold approximately 4.7% of the sample. Sequencing was carried out using PBMCs. These receptors were taken from a human donor in good health (CMV status not recorded). Some clones in this sample may be carry-over from other donors' samples.

Ten or more counts support this clonotype. The J gene is TRBJ1-1, the V gene TRBV7-2; a possible D gene is TRBD1 (5 bases). The CDR3 runs 14 residues. The germline CDR1 and CDR2 sequences are SGHTA and FQGNSA. The V end lost 5 bases, the J end lost 7 bases, and 17 bases lay between the germline ends. The CDR3 DNA reads as TGTGCCAGCAGCGTACAGCCGGGGGTCAATGAAGCTTTCTTT. Translating it yields CASSVQPGVNEAFF.

This clonotype was observed a handful of times. The chain combines TRBV20-1 with TRBJ1-3, with TRBD1 identical over 7 bases. Germline CDR1 and CDR2: DFQATT and SNEGSKA (reference sequence). V lost 6 bases to trimming and J lost 4 bases; unmatched junction nucleotides: 12. CDR3 size: 15 residues. The CDR3 loop reads CSADRVGTNGNTIYF. CDR3 DNA sequence: TGCAGTGCCGACAGGGTGGGGACCAACGGAAACACCATATATTTT.

This clonotype occurred a few times. The V and J genes are TRBV28 and TRBJ2-2, with 9 bases aligning to TRBD1. V shed 3 bases, J shed 7 bases, and the junction held 6 bases outside the gene matches. The length of the CDR3 is 15 residues. Germline lookup yields CDR1 MDHEN and CDR2 SYDVKM. The CDR3 here is CASSFGTGWNGELFF. The CDR3 nucleotides read TGTGCCAGCAGTTTTGGGACAGGGTGGAACGGGGAGCTGTTTTTT.

This clonotype was observed a few times. V is TRBV4-2 and J is TRBJ2-1; perhaps TRBD2 as D (5 bases). V was shortened by 1 base and J by 5 bases, with 15 bases between the two germline ends. The germline CDR1 and CDR2 sequences are LGHNA and YNFKEQ. The CDR3 has 16 amino acids. The CDR3 here is CASSQVGTAGDNEQFF. In nucleotides, the CDR3 is TGTGCCAGCAGCCAAGTAGGCACTGCCGGGGACAATGAGCAGTTCTTC.

This rearrangement joins TRBV15 to TRBJ1-6; D is uncertain. Trimming took off 3 bases at V and 6 bases at J, with 9 bases between the two ends. The CDR3 consists of 14 residues. The germline gives CDR1 LNHNV, CDR2 YYDKDF (reference sequence). CDR3 protein: CATSRARINSPLHF. DNA of the CDR3: TGTGCCACCAGCAGGGCGCGGATTAATTCACCCCTCCACTTT.

This clonotype was detected ten times or more. The chain couples TRBV7-2 to TRBJ2-7; 10 nucleotides align to TRBD2. Germline V gives CDR1 SGHTA, CDR2 FQGNSA. Trimming took 5 bases from V and 6 from J; bases not matched to a gene: 16. This CDR3 has 17 amino acids. CDR3 sequence reads: CASSLLSSGRALGEQYF. DNA for the CDR3: TGTGCCAGCAGCCTTCTCTCCAGCGGGAGGGCCCTAGGCGAGCAGTACTTC.

This clonotype was counted many times. The chain uses TRBV7-6 and TRBJ1-2; perhaps TRBD1 as D (6 bases). Germline CDR1 SGHVS, CDR2 FNYEAQ. The CDR3 has 14 residues. The V end lost 5 bases, the J end lost 0 bases, and 10 bases lay between the germline ends. For the CDR3, the DNA is TGTGCCAGCAGCACAGGGCCTCCTAACTATGGCTACACCTTC. It is translated as CASSTGPPNYGYTF.

The table lists this clonotype with many counts. The chain has TRBV7-2 and TRBJ2-7; TRBD2 matches 11 bases. Germline V CDR1 and CDR2: SGHTA, FQGNSA. The CDR3 sequence is 19 residues long. The V gene end was trimmed by 3 bases and the J gene end by 6 bases; junction bases not matched to a gene: 19. The CDR3 is CASSFSLTTSGGGVVEQYF. The CDR3 coding sequence is TGTGCCAGCAGCTTTTCCTTAACTACTAGCGGGGGCGGTGTTGTCGAGCAGTACTTC.

This chain connects TRBV7-9 to TRBJ2-7; D perhaps matches TRBD1 (6 bases). V lost 4 bases and J 5 bases, leaving 9 bases between the germline ends. Germline V lookup: CDR1 SEHNR, CDR2 FQNEAQ (reference sequence). The CDR3 extends over 12 amino acids. DNA for the CDR3: TGTGCCAGCAGCTACAGGGTCCACGAGCAGTACTTC. This sequence encodes CASSYRVHEQYF.

This clonotype was found a few times. The chain carries TRBV10-1 and TRBJ2-2; weak D call: TRBD2 (6 bases). The CDR3 loop spans 13 amino acids. CDR1 and CDR2 from the germline V gene are WNHNN and SYGVQD (reference sequence). Trimming removed 10 bases at V and 7 bases at J, with 16 bases between. CDR3 coding DNA: TGCGCCACTTCTGCGGACTACCTCGGGGAGCTGTTTTTT. Encoded protein: CATSADYLGELFF.

This clonotype was observed many times. CDR3 protein: CAIDRGNTEAFF. The CDR3 coding sequence is TGTGCCATCGACAGGGGGAACACTGAAGCTTTCTTT. V and J are TRBV6-1 and TRBJ1-1, with TRBD1 matching over 8 bases. V shed 10 bases and J 1 base; nucleotides not matched to a gene: 2. CDR1 and CDR2 (germline): MNHNS, SASEGT. The CDR3 is 12 amino acids.

This clonotype was found a few times. This chain links TRBV12-3 or TRBV12-4 with TRBJ1-5; maybe TRBD1 (6 bases). Trimming took off 3 bases at V and 3 bases at J, with 9 bases between the two ends. The CDR3 loop spans 14 amino acids. CDR3 DNA: TGTGCCAGCAGTTTCCCAGGGGACAATCAGCCCCAGCATTTT. This encodes CASSFPGDNQPQHF.

The V and J genes are TRBV6-6 and TRBJ2-1, with 13 bases fitting TRBD2. Per the germline V gene, CDR1 is MNHNY and CDR2 is SVGAGI (reference sequence). The CDR3 runs to 19 residues. The trim removed 2 bases at V and 4 bases at J, leaving 11 bases unmatched. The CDR3 nucleotides read TGTGCCAGCAGTTACACCCCAAGACTAGCGGGAGGTGATTACAATGAGCAGTTCTTC. Protein sequence: CASSYTPRLAGGDYNEQFF.

This clonotype was seen a few times. J is TRBJ2-5 and V is TRBV7-3, with D possibly matching TRBD1 (6 bases). The V gene's germline CDR1 is SGHTA and CDR2 FQGTGA. The CDR3 contains 17 residues. V shed 0 bases and J shed 1 base, with 15 bases lying between them. The CDR3 reads CASSLTGQIRLQETQYF. DNA for the CDR3: TGTGCCAGCAGCTTAACCGGACAGATACGACTCCAAGAGACCCAGTACTTC.

This chain links TRBV6-5 with TRBJ2-7; D tentatively reads TRBD1 or TRBD2 (5 bases each). V was cut by 2 bases and J by 7 bases, with 18 bases left in between. This CDR3 comprises 15 residues. Germline V gene data show CDR1 as MNHEY and CDR2 as SVGAGI. Written as DNA, the CDR3 is TGTGCCAGCAGTTACGCGGGTCCGGGGCGCTGGGAGCAGTACTTC. It encodes CASSYAGPGRWEQYF.

This clonotype was seen more than once but under ten times. The V gene is TRBV30, the J gene TRBJ2-5, with 11 bases lining up with TRBD2. The ends lost 0 bases at V and 2 bases at J; junction bases unmatched: 8. This CDR3 region has 17 residues. In germline, CDR1 is GTSNPN, CDR2 SVGIG (reference sequence). In DNA, the CDR3 is TGTGCCTGGAGTGTAAGTCTAGCGGGAGGCTTACAAGAGACCCAGTACTTC. Protein sequence: CAWSVSLAGGLQETQYF.

This clonotype was counted many times. At one end the junction does not follow the germline gene, possibly because of a read error. This chain connects TRBV7-2 to TRBJ2-7; D gene ambiguous. The CDR3 is 14 residues long. The germline CDR1 and CDR2 sequences are SGHTA and FQGNSA. The DNA of the CDR3 is TGTGCCAGCAGCTCCTCCCTACAACGGCCGCCTCTAAACTTC. This codes for CASSSSLQRPPLNF.

This clonotype has ten or more counts. CDR3 bases: TGTGCCAGCAGCATGACAGGGGGCGGGTATAATTCACCCCTCCACTTT. Amino acids: CASSMTGGGYNSPLHF. J is TRBJ1-6 and V is TRBV7-2; 10 nucleotides match TRBD1. Germline CDR1 and CDR2: SGHTA and FQGNSA. The CDR3 covers 16 residues. Unmatched junction bases numbered 5, after V lost 5 bases and J lost 4 bases.

There are a few counts of this clonotype. The chain combines TRBV7-9 with TRBJ1-1; weak D call: TRBD1 (5 bases). The V gene lost 5 bases and the J gene lost 4 bases, with 14 bases spanning the gap. The CDR3 covers 14 residues. Germline V gives CDR1 SEHNR, CDR2 FQNEAQ (reference sequence). In DNA form, the CDR3 reads TGTGCCAGCAGCCGTCGCTCCCAGGGCACTGAAGCTTTCTTT. Translation gives CASSRRSQGTEAFF.

This clonotype was observed at least ten times. The V and J genes are TRBV7-2 and TRBJ2-5, with 9 bases lining up with TRBD1. Germline V gives CDR1 SGHTA, CDR2 FQGNSA. The CDR3 is made up of 15 amino acids. V lost 5 bases, J lost 3 bases, and 7 bases stayed unmatched. The CDR3 loop is CASSPRTGDKETQYF. CDR3 in DNA: TGTGCCAGCAGCCCAAGGACAGGGGATAAAGAGACCCAGTACTTC.

The table lists this clonotype with a few counts. This chain links TRBV28 with TRBJ1-1, with TRBD1 identical over 8 bases. V shed 6 bases and J 6 bases; nucleotides not matched to a gene: 9. This CDR3 has 14 residues. In germline, CDR1 is MDHEN, CDR2 SYDVKM. CDR3 nucleotide sequence: TGTGCCAGCAGCCAGACAGGGGTTGGAGCTGAAGCTTTCTTT. It is translated as CASSQTGVGAEAFF. The whole variable domain, filled in from reference TRBV28 and TRBJ1-1, reads DVKVTQSSRYLVKRTGEKVFLECVQDMDHENMFWYRQDPGLGLRLIYFSYDVKMKEKGDIPEGYSVSREKKERFSLILESASTNQTSMYLCASSQTGVGAEAFFGQGTRLTVV.

The V gene is TRBV25-1, the J gene TRBJ2-1; the match to TRBD2 covers 12 bases. Germline values: CDR1 MGHDK, CDR2 SYGVNS. V shed 0 bases and J 5 bases; nucleotides not matched to a gene: 11. The CDR3 sequence is 19 residues long. The DNA for the CDR3 is TGTGCCAGCAGTGAATATTGGAGGGGGAGGACTAGCGGGGACAATGAGCAGTTCTTC. It specifies CASSEYWRGRTSGDNEQFF.

This clonotype has just a few counts. The chain couples TRBV28 to TRBJ1-2; D is possibly TRBD1 (5 bases). The V and J ends lost 8 bases and 5 bases respectively, with 15 bases between them. CDR3 length: 13 residues. Germline V gives CDR1 MDHEN, CDR2 SYDVKM. CDR3 DNA sequence: TGTGCCAGCCGCCGGGACCTCACTTATGGCTACACCTTC. Translation: CASRRDLTYGYTF.

For this clonotype: A much larger clone differs from this one at a single base, so this may be a read error. For the CDR3, the DNA is TGTGCCGGCAGCCCCTCTTCGGGGGGCAGCACAGATACGCAGTATTTT. It yields the protein CAGSPSSGGSTDTQYF. The chain links TRBV11-2 to TRBJ2-3, with D possibly matching TRBD2 (7 bases). The CDR3 extends over 16 amino acids. The V gene's germline CDR1 is SGHAT and CDR2 FQNNGV.

This sequence joins TRBV7-4 and TRBJ2-1; D possibly corresponds to TRBD1 (6 bases). V lost 4 bases and J lost 15, with 19 bases in between. Germline CDR1 reads SGHVT; CDR2 reads SQSDAQ. The CDR3 is 13 residues long. CDR3 nucleotides: TGTGCCAGCAGCTCACCACAGGGTGACACGCGGTTCTTC. Translation: CASSSPQGDTRFF.

This rearrangement joins TRBV7-9 to TRBJ1-3, with a possible D match to TRBD1 (5 bases). The germline CDR1 and CDR2 sequences are SEHNR and FQNEAQ (reference sequence). This CDR3 is 16 amino acids long. V dropped 1 base and J dropped 4 bases, with 14 bases sitting between them. The CDR3 DNA sequence: TGTGCCAGCAGCTTAGTAGCAGGGATAGGAGGAAACACCATATATTTT. Encoded protein: CASSLVAGIGGNTIYF.

This clonotype was seen many times. This sequence joins TRBV4-2 and TRBJ2-2, with TRBD1 as a possible D gene (5 bases). This CDR3 contains 14 residues. Looked up from germline, CDR1 is LGHNA and CDR2 is YNFKEQ. Trimming removed 0 bases at V and 6 bases at J, with 8 bases between. The DNA for the CDR3 is TGTGCCAGCAGCCAAGATAGGGGTCCCGGGGAGCTGTTTTTT. This codes for CASSQDRGPGELFF.